This T cell receptor (beta chain) was observed in a study of human CD8 memory T cell subsets. The CDR3 sequence is 15 residues long. CDR1 SQVTM and CDR2 ANQGSEA come from the germline V gene. Generation of TCR beta libraries used UMI-labeled 5' RACE. Source study methods: The number of functional CDR3 beta clonotypes in each TCR beta library ranged from 3,000 to 18,000. TCRdb re-analyzed the 5' RACE reads; it lists each CDR3 protein once, without DNA. These V and J calls rely on TCRdb rather than the paper's analysis. The sample has about 18,000 distinct CDR3 sequences; the top ten hold 5.4%. Total CD8+ T cells came from negative magnetic enrichment.

The chain recombines TRBV29-1 with TRBJ2-3; TCRdb indicates TRBD2, and absent DNA this call remains unverified. What was sequenced was CD8+ T cells from PBMCs. The receptor was isolated from a human donor in good health. The CDR3 sequence is CSVEGWIAGYDTQYF.